This passage covers 13 T cell receptor beta chains from one sample sequenced in a study of cytomegalovirus exposure and HLA in healthy donors. PCR used 60 Vbeta primers and 13 Jbeta primers. TCRdb keeps only in-frame clones here, not all; method: immunoSEQ multiplex PCR. The table records roughly 150,000 clones, 75% of them present only once. The sequencing input was PBMCs. These receptors were collected from a young man in good health and CMV-seropositive.

V and J are TRBV5-1 and TRBJ2-3, with 9 bases lining up with TRBD2. V was pared by 1 base and J by 10 bases, with 13 bases of the junction left unmatched. This CDR3 spans 16 amino acids. Germline V gives CDR1 SGHRS, CDR2 YFSETQ. CDR3 amino acids: CASSLLPAGGRGPQYF. The CDR3 bases are TGCGCCAGCAGCTTGCTTCCGGCGGGAGGGAGAGGGCCGCAGTATTTT. Full variable domain (missing parts from reference TRBV5-1 and TRBJ2-3): KAGVTQTPRYLIKTRGQQVTLSCSPISGHRSVSWYQQTPGQGLQFLFEYFSETQRNKGNFPGRFSGRQFSNSRSEMNVSTLELGDSALYLCASSLLPAGGRGPQYFGPGTRLTVL.

This clone was counted at least ten times. The genes are TRBV6-1 and TRBJ2-3; 7 bases map to TRBD2. In germline, CDR1 is MNHNS, CDR2 SASEGT. After removal of 5 bases from V and 7 bases from J, the junction contained 3 bases not matched to a gene. The CDR3 has 12 residues. The CDR3 coding sequence is TGTGCCAGCAGTCCGGGGGGTTATACGCAGTATTTT. This translates into CASSPGGYTQYF.

The J gene is TRBJ1-1, the V gene TRBV27; 7 bases match TRBD1. The CDR3 is made up of 14 amino acids. Unmatched junction bases numbered 5, after V lost 6 bases and J lost 1 base. Per germline, CDR1 MNHEY and CDR2 SMNVEV (reference sequence). In nucleotides, the CDR3 is TGTGCCAGCAGATCGACAGGGAAGAACACTGAAGCTTTCTTT. Translated, it gives CASRSTGKNTEAFF.

The rearrangement joins TRBV27 to TRBJ1-5; 8 bases agree with TRBD1. Germline CDR1 reads MNHEY; CDR2 reads SMNVEV (reference sequence). The CDR3 totals 14 residues. The junction had 5 bases not matched to a gene; V was cut back by 4 bases and J by 6 bases. Written as DNA, the CDR3 is TGTGCCAGCAGTTGGACAGGGACCAGTCAGCCCCAGCATTTT. Its protein product is CASSWTGTSQPQHF.

The V and J genes are TRBV7-8 and TRBJ2-7; TRBD2 matches at 9 bases. This CDR3 spans 15 amino acids. CDR1 is SGHVS and CDR2 is FQNEAQ in the germline V gene. The V segment lost 5 bases and the J segment 2 bases; nucleotides outside the gene matches: 7. The CDR3 is CASSPRAGGPYEQYF. The CDR3 DNA is TGTGCCAGCAGCCCTCGAGCGGGAGGTCCCTACGAGCAGTACTTC. Based on the CDR3 plus reference TRBV7-8 and TRBJ2-7, the full variable domain is GAGVSQSPRYKVAKRGQDVALRCDPISGHVSLFWYQQALGQGPEFLTYFQNEAQLDKSGLPSDRFFAERPEGSVSTLKIQRTQQEDSAVYLCASSPRAGGPYEQYFGPGTRLTVT.

This clone was seen more than once but under ten times. The rearrangement joins TRBV4-1 to TRBJ1-4, with 8 bases matching TRBD1. In germline, CDR1 is MGHRA, CDR2 YSYEKL. Trimming at V came to 0 bases and at J to 5 bases, leaving 5 bases not matched to a gene. The CDR3 runs to 16 residues. The CDR3 loop is CASSQDGTGENEKLFF. The CDR3 DNA follows: TGCGCCAGCAGCCAAGATGGGACAGGTGAAAATGAAAAACTGTTTTTT.

This chain links TRBV18 with TRBJ2-5; tentative D call: TRBD1 (6 bases). The V gene's germline CDR1 is KGHSH and CDR2 LQKENI. V was trimmed by 2 bases and J by 5 bases, leaving 27 bases between them. CDR3 length equals 19 residues. CDR3 DNA sequence: TGTGCCAGCTCACCAATCATCGGGGTCCGACAGGTCATTAGGGAGACCCAGTACTTC. As protein: CASSPIIGVRQVIRETQYF.

This chain uses TRBV5-1 with TRBJ2-7; D gene ambiguous. CDR1 and CDR2 (germline): SGHRS, YFSETQ. This CDR3 region has 16 residues. Trimming pared 0 bases from V and 3 bases from J, leaving 16 bases between. The CDR3 loop reads CASSLEATGSFYEQYF. For the CDR3, the DNA is TGCGCCAGCAGCTTGGAGGCGACTGGAAGTTTCTACGAGCAGTACTTC.

This clone was counted once. The chain uses TRBV9 and TRBJ1-4, with 7 bases lining up with TRBD1. The CDR3 contains 15 residues. With 3 bases clipped from V and 7 bases from J, the junction kept 9 bases outside the gene matches. Germline V gene data show CDR1 as SGDLS and CDR2 as YYNGEE. The CDR3 loop is CASSATGFVTEKLFF. CDR3 sequence (DNA): TGTGCCAGCAGCGCGACAGGGTTCGTTACTGAAAAACTGTTTTTT. The full variable domain, its missing parts supplied by reference TRBV9 and TRBJ1-4, is DSGVTQTPKHLITATGQRVTLRCSPRSGDLSVYWYQQSLDQGLQFLIQYYNGEERAKGNILERFSAQQFPDLHSELNLSSLELGDSALYFCASSATGFVTEKLFFGSGTQLSVL.

This rearrangement joins TRBV29-1 to TRBJ2-7; possible D gene TRBD1, 6 bases. The germline CDR1 and CDR2 sequences are SQVTM and ANQGSEA. This CDR3 is built from 15 residues. Between the trimmed V and J ends, which lost 8 bases and 3 bases, there was a span of 23 bases. The CDR3 DNA sequence: TGCAGCACCAGAACCTCCAGGGGAGAAGGCTACGAGCAGTACTTC. Amino acids: CSTRTSRGEGYEQYF.

V and J are TRBV19 and TRBJ1-2, with 7 bases that match TRBD1. CDR1 LNHDA and CDR2 SQIVND come from the germline V gene (reference sequence). J was trimmed by 4 bases and V by 6 bases; bases with no gene match: 5. This CDR3 contains 13 residues. The CDR3 coding sequence is TGTGCCAGTAGGACAGGGAGTAGCTATGGCTACACCTTC. Translation: CASRTGSSYGYTF.

The V gene is TRBV29-1, the J gene TRBJ2-7; TRBD2 aligns across 9 bases. Germline assignment: CDR1 SQVTM and CDR2 ANQGSEA. V lost 3 bases to trimming and J lost 1 base; unmatched junction nucleotides: 19. The CDR3 contains 19 residues. In DNA form, the CDR3 reads TGCAGCGTTGAGCGGGTGGGAAACGGACTAGCGACCGAATCCTACGAGCAGTACTTC. Translating it yields CSVERVGNGLATESYEQYF.

The V gene is TRBV6-1, the J gene TRBJ1-1, with 8 bases that match TRBD1. The CDR3 is 14 amino acids. V lost 6 bases to trimming and J lost 4 bases; unmatched junction nucleotides: 7. Germline V lookup: CDR1 MNHNS, CDR2 SASEGT. CDR3 nucleotides: TGTGCCAGCAGCGCGGACAGGGCGGCCACTGAAGCTTTCTTT. Translating it yields CASSADRAATEAFF.